The rows below give T cell receptor beta chains drawn from one sample of a study of cytomegalovirus exposure and HLA in healthy donors. Assay used: immunoSEQ multiplex PCR; TCRdb lists only in-frame clones, some missing. The sample contains 60,000 to 90,000 clones, about 70% of which appear only once. The sequencing sample was made of PBMCs. The receptors come from a man aged 35 to 55 in good health and CMV-seropositive. The CDR3 runs from the conserved cysteine through the conserved F or W. A D gene is named only where the DNA matches it firmly. Only some rows state a clone size, as once, few, many or a class for expanded clones.

clone size	V gene	D gene	J gene	CDR3 protein	CDR3 DNA
-	TRBV5-1	-	TRBJ1-3	CASSDTGSGNTIYF	TGCGCCAGCAGCGATACAGGGTCTGGAAACACCATATATTTT
few	TRBV2	-	TRBJ2-5	CATTVYSQETQYF	TGTGCCACCACAGTGTACAGTCAAGAGACCCAGTACTTC
-	TRBV5-6	-	TRBJ1-1	CASSIRQGNMNTEAFF	TGTGCCAGCAGTATTAGGCAGGGAAATATGAACACTGAAGCTTTCTTT
-	TRBV15	TRBD1	TRBJ2-7	CATSRGGGPYEQYF	TGTGCCACCAGCAGAGGAGGGGGCCCCTACGAGCAGTACTTC
-	TRBV6-5	TRBD1	TRBJ1-2	CASSSGGIGNGYTF	TGTGCCAGCAGTTCAGGGGGTATCGGCAATGGCTACACCTTC
-	TRBV5-4	-	TRBJ2-2	CASSLVAGVAGELFF	TGTGCCAGCAGCTTGGTAGCAGGGGTCGCCGGGGAGCTGTTTTTT
-	TRBV19	-	TRBJ2-3	CASSILGRRDTQYF	TGTGCCAGTAGTATATTGGGGCGCAGGGATACGCAGTATTTT
-	TRBV28	-	TRBJ1-4	CASRRGGEKLFF	TGTGCCAGCAGAAGAGGTGGCGAAAAACTGTTTTTT
-	TRBV4-1	-	TRBJ2-7	CASSPEGRYEQYF	TGCGCCAGCAGCCCAGAGGGGAGATACGAGCAGTACTTC
-	TRBV6-5	-	TRBJ2-7	CASSRGLPAYEQYF	TGTGCCAGCAGCCGGGGACTCCCCGCCTACGAGCAGTACTTC
-	TRBV5-4	TRBD2	TRBJ2-7	CATRVSGGYEQYF	TGTGCCACCCGGGTCAGCGGGGGGTACGAGCAGTACTTC
-	TRBV12-5	-	TRBJ2-1	CASGFAGSYNEQFF	TGTGCTAGTGGTTTCGCCGGTTCCTACAATGAGCAGTTCTTC
once	TRBV27	TRBD1	TRBJ2-7	CASSTDRSYEQYF	TGTGCCAGCAGCACGGACAGGTCCTACGAGCAGTACTTC
-	TRBV10-3	-	TRBJ1-5	CAIRYDGDQPQHF	TGTGCCATCAGGTATGACGGAGATCAGCCCCAGCATTTT
-	TRBV2	-	TRBJ2-7	CASSVQRSAYEQYF	TGTGCCAGCAGTGTTCAGCGGAGCGCCTACGAGCAGTACTTC
-	TRBV28	-	TRBJ1-1	CASRGADRDTEAFF	TGTGCCAGCAGGGGAGCAGATAGGGACACTGAAGCTTTCTTT
-	TRBV5-1	TRBD2	TRBJ2-5	CASSLRRGGVSLSGETQYF	TGCGCCAGCAGCCTGCGCCGGGGAGGGGTTTCCCTCTCGGGTGAGACCCAGTACTTC
-	TRBV25-1	-	TRBJ2-3	CASSESGVLDTQYF	TGTGCCAGCAGTGAATCGGGAGTCTTGGATACGCAGTATTTT
-	TRBV7-6	TRBD1	TRBJ1-3	CASSPAGTGVGRSGNTIYF	TGTGCCAGCAGCCCGGCCGGGACAGGGGTCGGTCGGTCTGGAAACACCATATATTTT
few	TRBV25-1	TRBD1	TRBJ1-1	CASSSRGGIDTEAFF	TGTGCCAGCAGTAGTAGAGGGGGCATTGACACTGAAGCTTTCTTT
few	TRBV5-5	-	TRBJ2-1	CASSLDVPGDEQFF	TGTGCCAGCAGCTTGGACGTACCGGGGGATGAGCAGTTCTTC
-	TRBV15	TRBD1	TRBJ2-7	CATSRGTGTENPYEQYF	TGTGCCACCAGCAGAGGAACCGGGACAGAAAATCCCTACGAGCAGTACTTC
-	TRBV6-1	-	TRBJ2-7	CASSTPTGIGEQYF	TGTGCCAGCAGTACACCCACAGGGATCGGCGAGCAGTACTTC
once	TRBV6-5	TRBD1	TRBJ2-7	CASSYGTVGSYEQYF	TGTGCCAGCAGTTACGGGACAGTTGGGTCCTACGAGCAGTACTTC
-	TRBV4-1	-	TRBJ1-5	CASSPYEGSNQPQHF	TGCGCCAGCAGCCCCTATGAGGGCAGCAATCAGCCCCAGCATTTT
-	TRBV10-3	-	TRBJ2-5	CAISESPGGVASQETQYF	TGTGCCATCAGTGAGTCGCCCGGCGGGGTAGCGTCCCAAGAGACCCAGTACTTC
few	TRBV7-9	TRBD1	TRBJ1-2	CASSQQGAVGYTF	TGTGCCAGCAGCCAGCAGGGGGCCGTGGGCTACACCTTC
few	TRBV6-1	TRBD1	TRBJ1-6	CAGQVNSYNSPLHF	TGTGCCGGACAGGTGAACTCCTATAATTCACCCCTCCACTTT
-	TRBV28	-	TRBJ2-3	CASSLFASNTDTQYF	TGTGCCAGCAGTTTATTTGCTTCTAACACAGATACGCAGTATTTT
-	TRBV28	-	TRBJ1-4	CASREVVTNEKLFF	TGTGCCAGCAGAGAGGTGGTTACTAATGAAAAACTGTTTTTT
-	TRBV5-4	TRBD1	TRBJ2-6	CASRARTGPLSGANVLTF	TGTGCCAGCAGGGCCCGGACAGGGCCTCTCTCTGGGGCCAACGTCCTGACTTTC
-	TRBV6-6	-	TRBJ1-2	CASSTRQSYGYTF	TGTGCCAGCAGTACCCGACAGTCCTATGGCTACACCTTC
-	TRBV5-1	TRBD1	TRBJ1-2	CASSSGGYGYTF	TGCGCCAGCAGCTCAGGGGGCTATGGCTACACCTTC
-	TRBV5-6	-	TRBJ1-4	CASSLDELGGTNEKLFF	TGTGCCAGCAGCTTGGATGAGCTGGGAGGAACTAATGAAAAACTGTTTTTT
-	TRBV7-2	-	TRBJ2-7	CASSLKGGAYEQYF	TGTGCCAGCAGCTTAAAAGGCGGAGCCTACGAGCAGTACTTC
-	TRBV5-6	-	TRBJ2-1	CASSFRRGTGYEQFF	TGTGCCAGCAGCTTCAGACGGGGGACGGGTTATGAGCAGTTCTTC
-	TRBV2	-	TRBJ1-1	CASRERIFDGNNRTEAFF	TGTGCCAGCAGGGAGCGGATTTTCGACGGAAATAACCGGACTGAAGCTTTCTTT
once	TRBV7-2	TRBD1	TRBJ2-7	CASSLRDRGLYEQYF	TGTGCCAGCAGCCTCCGGGACAGGGGGCTCTACGAGCAGTACTTC
-	TRBV19	TRBD1	TRBJ1-1	CASSGTGGPTLNTEAFF	TGTGCCAGTAGTGGGACAGGGGGCCCGACCCTGAACACTGAAGCTTTCTTT
-	TRBV9	-	TRBJ2-3	CASSLGLQDTQYF	TGTGCCAGCAGCTTGGGACTCCAAGATACGCAGTATTTT
-	TRBV7-9	-	TRBJ1-2	CASSWGPGTPTPYGYTF	TGTGCCAGCAGCTGGGGGCCTGGGACACCTACACCCTATGGCTACACCTTC
-	TRBV5-6	TRBD1	TRBJ2-7	CASSTAGQGLYEQYF	TGTGCCAGCAGCACCGCCGGACAGGGTTTGTACGAGCAGTACTTC
-	TRBV9	-	TRBJ1-5	CASSVEGTNNQPQHF	TGTGCCAGCAGCGTAGAGGGGACTAACAATCAGCCCCAGCATTTT
-	TRBV7-6	-	TRBJ1-3	CASSLGTVRSGNTIYF	TGTGCCAGCAGCTTAGGAACAGTCCGCTCTGGAAACACCATATATTTT
few	TRBV19	-	TRBJ1-1	CASQGQMNTEAFF	TGTGCCAGCCAGGGGCAGATGAACACTGAAGCTTTCTTT
-	TRBV29-1	TRBD1	TRBJ1-2	CSVTGGHGYTF	TGCAGCGTTACAGGGGGACATGGCTACACCTTC
-	TRBV5-1	TRBD1	TRBJ1-2	CASSLDRAAYGYTF	TGCGCCAGCAGCCTGGACAGGGCGGCGTATGGCTACACCTTC
-	TRBV11-3	-	TRBJ1-1	CASSRERSTEAFF	TGTGCCAGCAGCAGGGAGAGGAGCACTGAAGCTTTCTTT
-	TRBV18	TRBD2	TRBJ2-5	CASSPQKTSRGETQYF	TGTGCCAGCTCACCACAAAAGACTAGCCGAGGAGAGACCCAGTACTTC
-	TRBV25-1	TRBD1	TRBJ2-7	CASSARQGIYEQYF	TGTGCCAGCAGTGCCCGACAGGGGATCTACGAGCAGTACTTC